This is a list of T cell receptor beta chains from one sample in a study of T cell repertoires in cytomegalovirus infection. Each CDR3 protein is one row after TCRdb ran MiXCR on the reads. The table records about a million distinct CDR3 sequences, more than 25% of them present only once. These receptors' targets are unknown. The specimen comprised cultured CD8+ T cells from PBMCs, sampled from culture after CMV antigen stimulation. These receptors all stem from a human donor in good health (CMV status not recorded). Some clones in this sample may be carry-over from other donors' samples. Each CDR3 is given with its conserved first and last residue. The order of the fields is V gene, J gene, D gene, clone size, CDR3 DNA, CDR3 protein. D genes are given only for firm matches. The listing skips clone size in some rows; elsewhere it reads once, few, many or a size class.

V: TRBV12-3/TRBV12-4; J: TRBJ1-2; D: .; size: few; DNA: TGTGCCAGCAGTTTCCCCAATAACTATGGCTACACCTTC; CDR3: CASSFPNNYGYTF
V: TRBV19; J: TRBJ2-1; D: TRBD2; size: few; DNA: TGTGCCAGTAGCGCCGGGACTAGCGGGAGAAACTCCTACAATGAGCAGTTCTTC; CDR3: CASSAGTSGRNSYNEQFF
V: TRBV24-1; J: TRBJ2-1; D: .; size: .; DNA: TGTGCCACCAGTGATATGACTAAGTTCAATGAGCAGTTCTTC; CDR3: CATSDMTKFNEQFF
V: TRBV7-6; J: TRBJ2-1; D: .; size: .; DNA: TGTGCCAGCAGCCAAGACGGGGCGGAGCAGTTCTTC; CDR3: CASSQDGAEQFF
V: TRBV9; J: TRBJ2-3; D: .; size: .; DNA: TGTGCCAGCAGCGGTAATGGGACAAATACGCAGTATTTT; CDR3: CASSGNGTNTQYF
V: TRBV4-2; J: TRBJ1-6; D: TRBD1; size: .; DNA: TGTGCCAGCAGCCAAGATCTTGAGACAGGGCATTCACCCCTCCACTTT; CDR3: CASSQDLETGHSPLHF
V: TRBV6-5; J: TRBJ1-1; D: .; size: .; DNA: TGTGCCAGCAGTTATGAGTATCGCACTGAAGCTTTCTTT; CDR3: CASSYEYRTEAFF
V: TRBV25-1; J: TRBJ1-1; D: .; size: .; DNA: TGTGCCAGCAGTGAATCGAACAGTGGGACTGAAGCTTTCTTT; CDR3: CASSESNSGTEAFF
V: TRBV7-2; J: TRBJ1-3; D: .; size: .; DNA: TGTGCCAGCAGCGGAGGGACCTCTGGAAACACCATATATTTT; CDR3: CASSGGTSGNTIYF
V: TRBV12-3/TRBV12-4; J: TRBJ1-2; D: .; size: few; DNA: TGTGCCAGCAGTTTATCCCCTGACAGGATCAATGGCTACACCTTC; CDR3: CASSLSPDRINGYTF
V: TRBV7-6; J: TRBJ2-2; D: TRBD1; size: .; DNA: TGTGCCAGCATCGGACAGGGCGGGGAGCTGTTTTTT; CDR3: CASIGQGGELFF
V: TRBV12-3/TRBV12-4; J: TRBJ1-6; D: .; size: many; DNA: TGTGCCAGCAGTATCATTTCACCCCTCCACTTT; CDR3: CASSIISPLHF
V: TRBV12-3/TRBV12-4; J: TRBJ1-2; D: TRBD1; size: .; DNA: TGTGCCAGCAGTTGGGGAGGGACAGGTGACTATGGCTACACCTTC; CDR3: CASSWGGTGDYGYTF
V: TRBV7-2; J: TRBJ2-2; D: .; size: many; DNA: TGTGCCAGCAGCACTATGAGATCGAACACCGGGGAGCTGTTTTTT; CDR3: CASSTMRSNTGELFF
V: TRBV11-3; J: TRBJ2-7; D: TRBD1; size: .; DNA: TGTGCCAGCAGTTCCGGGACAGGGGACGGAAACTACGAGCAGTACTTC; CDR3: CASSSGTGDGNYEQYF
V: TRBV14; J: TRBJ1-2; D: .; size: .; DNA: TGTGCCAGCAGCCAAGGTTCGTTGTACTATGGCTACACCTTC; CDR3: CASSQGSLYYGYTF
V: TRBV7-3; J: TRBJ1-1; D: .; size: .; DNA: TGTGCCAGCAGCTTCCAGTTACAAGGCACTGAAGCTTTCTTT; CDR3: CASSFQLQGTEAFF
V: TRBV5-4; J: TRBJ1-1; D: .; size: few; DNA: TGTGCCACCCGAGGGGCGAACACTGAAGCTTTCTTT; CDR3: CATRGANTEAFF
V: TRBV10-3; J: TRBJ2-7; D: .; size: .; DNA: TGTGCCATCAGTGAGGCCGGGACACACTACGAGCAGTACTTC; CDR3: CAISEAGTHYEQYF
V: TRBV12-3/TRBV12-4; J: TRBJ1-1; D: .; size: few; DNA: TGTGCCAGCAGTTTATTACGGGGAGTGGATACTGAAGCTTTCTTT; CDR3: CASSLLRGVDTEAFF
V: TRBV28; J: TRBJ2-5; D: .; size: .; DNA: TGTGCCAGCAGTCCCCGCCTAGCAGTGTACCAAGAGACCCAGTACTTC; CDR3: CASSPRLAVYQETQYF
V: TRBV7-6; J: TRBJ2-6; D: .; size: .; DNA: TGTGCCAGCAGCTTAGCGAGCAGGGGCCTGGGGGCCAACGTCCTGACTTTC; CDR3: CASSLASRGLGANVLTF
V: TRBV6-6; J: TRBJ2-7; D: .; size: few; DNA: TGTGCCAGCATGGCGGGGACCTACGAGCAGTACTTC; CDR3: CASMAGTYEQYF
V: TRBV7-9; J: TRBJ2-3; D: .; size: .; DNA: TGTGCCAGCAGCTTAGTCCAGCGGGGACACACAGATACGCAGTATTTT; CDR3: CASSLVQRGHTDTQYF
V: TRBV28; J: TRBJ1-1; D: TRBD1; size: .; DNA: TGTGCCAGCAGTTTAAGAGGGACAGGGGATACTGAAGCTTTCTTT; CDR3: CASSLRGTGDTEAFF
V: TRBV19; J: TRBJ2-3; D: .; size: .; DNA: TGTGCCAGTAGTATAGAAGGAGGGCCCGAGGAGGATACGCAGTATTTT; CDR3: CASSIEGGPEEDTQYF
V: TRBV6-5; J: TRBJ1-2; D: TRBD1; size: .; DNA: TGTGCCAGCAGTTCCTCCAGGGGACAGGGGACCGTTGGCTATGGCTACACCTTC; CDR3: CASSSSRGQGTVGYGYTF
V: TRBV4-2; J: TRBJ2-5; D: TRBD2; size: few; DNA: TGTGCCAGCAGCCAAGATCCCCTCTTAGCGGGGGGCGCCTTACTTCAAGAGACCCAGTACTTC; CDR3: CASSQDPLLAGGALLQETQYF
V: TRBV12-3/TRBV12-4; J: TRBJ2-1; D: TRBD1; size: .; DNA: TGTGCCAGCAGTCCCGGGACAGGCACTCCCCATGAGCAGTTCTTC; CDR3: CASSPGTGTPHEQFF
V: TRBV12-5; J: TRBJ1-1; D: .; size: .; DNA: TGTGCTAGTGGCTTAGATACCACATTT; CDR3: CASGLDTTF
V: TRBV12-3/TRBV12-4; J: TRBJ2-3; D: .; size: .; DNA: TGTGCCAGCAGACGGGACAAGGAGGGCACAGATACGCAGTATTTT; CDR3: CASRRDKEGTDTQYF
V: TRBV27; J: TRBJ1-1; D: .; size: .; DNA: TGTGCCAGCAGTCCACCTCGGGGGGCGAGGCTAACTGAAGCTTTCTTT; CDR3: CASSPPRGARLTEAFF
V: TRBV7-9; J: TRBJ2-1; D: .; size: .; DNA: TGTGCCAGCAGCCCTCCTTCCTCAGGGGTGGATGAGCAGTTCTTC; CDR3: CASSPPSSGVDEQFF
V: TRBV20-1; J: TRBJ1-1; D: .; size: .; DNA: TGCAGTGCTAAGTGGAGGGACACTGAAGCTTTCTTT; CDR3: CSAKWRDTEAFF
V: TRBV10-3; J: TRBJ2-7; D: .; size: .; DNA: TGTGCCATCAGTGAAGAACGGGTCTACGAGCAGTACTTC; CDR3: CAISEERVYEQYF
V: TRBV10-3; J: TRBJ1-1; D: .; size: few; DNA: TGTGCCATCAGCGGAAACAGGCAGGACTTGAACACTGAAGCTTTCTTT; CDR3: CAISGNRQDLNTEAFF
V: TRBV7-6; J: TRBJ2-3; D: .; size: many; DNA: TGTGCCAGCAGCGCGCGTCCCACAGATACGCAGTATTTT; CDR3: CASSARPTDTQYF
V: TRBV6-8; J: TRBJ2-7; D: TRBD1; size: .; DNA: TGTGCCAGCAGTGAACAGGGGCAAAGGACCCCATCTCGGGAGCAGTACTTC; CDR3: CASSEQGQRTPSREQYF
V: TRBV4-2; J: TRBJ2-1; D: TRBD2; size: few; DNA: TGTGCCAGCAGCCAGACTAGCGTGAGTGAGCAGTTCTTC; CDR3: CASSQTSVSEQFF
V: TRBV12-3/TRBV12-4; J: TRBJ2-6; D: .; size: .; DNA: TGTGCCAGCAGTTTCAGCCTCTCTGGGACCAACGTCCTGACTTTC; CDR3: CASSFSLSGTNVLTF
V: TRBV6-1; J: TRBJ1-2; D: .; size: many; DNA: TGTGCCAGCAGTGCCTACGGGGGGACGGGATATGGCTACACCTTC; CDR3: CASSAYGGTGYGYTF
V: TRBV4-2; J: TRBJ1-5; D: .; size: .; DNA: TGTGCCAGCAGCCAAGAGCAGGGGTCGTATCAGCCCCAGCATTTT; CDR3: CASSQEQGSYQPQHF
V: TRBV3-1; J: TRBJ2-3; D: .; size: .; DNA: TGTGCCAGCAGCCAAGAACCGAGGTCGGTGGATACGCAGTATTTT; CDR3: CASSQEPRSVDTQYF
V: TRBV27; J: TRBJ2-3; D: TRBD1; size: many; DNA: TGTGCCAGCAGCATCACAGGGGGCGGAACAGATACGCAGTATTTT; CDR3: CASSITGGGTDTQYF
V: TRBV2; J: TRBJ2-5; D: .; size: .; DNA: TGTGCCAGCAGTGAAACAGGAGAGAGGATAGAGACCCAGTACTTC; CDR3: CASSETGERIETQYF
V: TRBV7-9; J: TRBJ2-2; D: TRBD2; size: .; DNA: TGTGCCAGCAGGTCGACTAGCGGGGGGCTCGCCGGGGAGCTGTTTTTT; CDR3: CASRSTSGGLAGELFF
V: TRBV2; J: TRBJ2-2; D: .; size: .; DNA: TGTGCCAGCAGAGCCCGGGCATACACCGGGGAGCTGTTTTTT; CDR3: CASRARAYTGELFF
V: TRBV6-4; J: TRBJ2-1; D: .; size: .; DNA: TGTGCCACCAGTCGGACAGATAGCTCCTACAATGAGCAGTTCTTC; CDR3: CATSRTDSSYNEQFF
V: TRBV12-3/TRBV12-4; J: TRBJ2-3; D: .; size: few; DNA: TGTGCCAGCAGTTTAGCGCTCAGGGTTGATACGCAGTATTTT; CDR3: CASSLALRVDTQYF
V: TRBV2; J: TRBJ2-3; D: .; size: .; DNA: TGTGCCAGGACAGGAAGGACAGATACGCAGTATTTT; CDR3: CARTGRTDTQYF
V: TRBV5-4; J: TRBJ2-3; D: TRBD2; size: .; DNA: TGTGCCAGCAGCCCGCTAGCGGGGGGTAGCGCAGATACGCAGTATTTT; CDR3: CASSPLAGGSADTQYF